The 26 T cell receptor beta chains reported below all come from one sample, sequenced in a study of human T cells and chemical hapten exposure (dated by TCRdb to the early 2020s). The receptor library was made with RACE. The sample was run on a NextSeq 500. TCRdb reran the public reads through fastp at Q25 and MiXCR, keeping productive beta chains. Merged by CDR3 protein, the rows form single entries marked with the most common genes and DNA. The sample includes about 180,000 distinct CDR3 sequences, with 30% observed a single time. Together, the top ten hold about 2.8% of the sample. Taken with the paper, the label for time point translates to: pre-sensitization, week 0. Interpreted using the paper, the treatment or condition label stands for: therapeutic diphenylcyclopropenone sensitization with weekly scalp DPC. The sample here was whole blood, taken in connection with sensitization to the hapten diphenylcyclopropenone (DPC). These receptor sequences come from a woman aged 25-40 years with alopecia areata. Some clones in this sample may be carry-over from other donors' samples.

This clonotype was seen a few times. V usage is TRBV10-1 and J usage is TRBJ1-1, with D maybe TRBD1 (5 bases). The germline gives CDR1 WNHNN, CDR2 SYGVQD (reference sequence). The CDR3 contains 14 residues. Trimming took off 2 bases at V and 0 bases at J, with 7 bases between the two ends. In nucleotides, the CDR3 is TGCGCCAGCAGTGAGGGGGGAATGAACACTGAAGCTTTCTTT. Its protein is CASSEGGMNTEAFF.

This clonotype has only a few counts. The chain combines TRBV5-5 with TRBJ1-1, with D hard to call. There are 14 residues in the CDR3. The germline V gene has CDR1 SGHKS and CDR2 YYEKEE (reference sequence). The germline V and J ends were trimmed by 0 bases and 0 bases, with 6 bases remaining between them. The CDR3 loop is CASSLAVMNTEAFF. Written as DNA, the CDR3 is TGTGCCAGCAGCTTGGCAGTCATGAACACTGAAGCTTTCTTT.

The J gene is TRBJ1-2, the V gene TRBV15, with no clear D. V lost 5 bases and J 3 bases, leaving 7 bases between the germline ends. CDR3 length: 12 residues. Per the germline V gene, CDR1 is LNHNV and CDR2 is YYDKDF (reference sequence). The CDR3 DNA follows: TGTGCCACCAGCCAAGGGTACTATGGCTACACCTTC. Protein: CATSQGYYGYTF.

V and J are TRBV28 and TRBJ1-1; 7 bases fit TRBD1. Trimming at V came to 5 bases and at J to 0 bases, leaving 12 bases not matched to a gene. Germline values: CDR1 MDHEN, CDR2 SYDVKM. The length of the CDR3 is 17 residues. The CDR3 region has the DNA TGTGCCAGCAGTCTCCATAGTTGGGGGACAGTGAACACTGAAGCTTTCTTT. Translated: CASSLHSWGTVNTEAFF.

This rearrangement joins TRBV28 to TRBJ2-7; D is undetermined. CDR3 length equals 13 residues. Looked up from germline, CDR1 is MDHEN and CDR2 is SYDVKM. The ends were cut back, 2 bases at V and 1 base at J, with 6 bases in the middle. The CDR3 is CASSLPVSYEQYF. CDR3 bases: TGTGCCAGCAGTTTACCCGTTTCCTACGAGCAGTACTTC.

The CDR3 sequence: CASSSLTSPQETQYF. The DNA for the CDR3 is TGTGCCAGCAGTTCCTTAACTAGTCCACAAGAGACCCAGTACTTC. This chain links TRBV28 with TRBJ2-5, with TRBD2 as a possible D gene (5 bases). The CDR3 loop spans 15 amino acids. The V end lost 4 bases, the J end lost 2 bases, and 14 bases lay between the germline ends. Germline V gene sequence: CDR1 MDHEN, CDR2 SYDVKM. Full variable domain (remainder filled in from reference TRBV28 and TRBJ2-5): DVKVTQSSRYLVKRTGEKVFLECVQDMDHENMFWYRQDPGLGLRLIYFSYDVKMKEKGDIPEGYSVSREKKERFSLILESASTNQTSMYLCASSSLTSPQETQYFGPGTRLLVL.

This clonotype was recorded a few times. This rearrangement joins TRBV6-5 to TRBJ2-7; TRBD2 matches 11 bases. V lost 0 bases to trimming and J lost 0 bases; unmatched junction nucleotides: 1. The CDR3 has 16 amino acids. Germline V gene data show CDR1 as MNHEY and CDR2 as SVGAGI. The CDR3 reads CASSYSTSGSSYEQYF. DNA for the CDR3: TGTGCCAGCAGTTACTCTACTAGCGGGAGCTCCTACGAGCAGTACTTC.

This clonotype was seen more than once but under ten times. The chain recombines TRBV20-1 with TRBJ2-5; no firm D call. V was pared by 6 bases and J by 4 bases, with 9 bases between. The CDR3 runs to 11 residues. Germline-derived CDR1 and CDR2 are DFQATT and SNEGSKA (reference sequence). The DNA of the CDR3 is TGCAGTGCCACGGTGGTAGAGACCCAGTACTTC. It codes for CSATVVETQYF.

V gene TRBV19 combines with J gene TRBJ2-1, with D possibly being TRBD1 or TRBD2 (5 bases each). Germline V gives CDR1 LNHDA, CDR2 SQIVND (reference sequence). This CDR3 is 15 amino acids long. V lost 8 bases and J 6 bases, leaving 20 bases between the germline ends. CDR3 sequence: CASHPGVGESNEQFF. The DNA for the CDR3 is TGTGCCAGTCACCCCGGGGTAGGGGAGAGCAATGAGCAGTTCTTC.

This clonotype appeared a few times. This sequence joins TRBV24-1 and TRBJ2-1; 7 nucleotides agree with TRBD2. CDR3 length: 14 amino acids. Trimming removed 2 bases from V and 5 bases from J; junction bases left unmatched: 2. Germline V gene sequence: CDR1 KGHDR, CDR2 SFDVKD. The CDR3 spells CATSDSGLHNEQFF. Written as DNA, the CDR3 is TGTGCCACCAGTGATTCGGGACTACACAATGAGCAGTTCTTC.

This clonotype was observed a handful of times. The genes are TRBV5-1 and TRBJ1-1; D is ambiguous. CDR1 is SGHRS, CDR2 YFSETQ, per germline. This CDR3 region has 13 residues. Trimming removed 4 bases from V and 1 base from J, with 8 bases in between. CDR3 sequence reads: CASSPLENTEAFF. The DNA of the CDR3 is TGCGCCAGCAGCCCCTTGGAGAACACTGAAGCTTTCTTT. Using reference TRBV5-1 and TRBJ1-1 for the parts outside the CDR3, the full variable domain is KAGVTQTPRYLIKTRGQQVTLSCSPISGHRSVSWYQQTPGQGLQFLFEYFSETQRNKGNFPGRFSGRQFSNSRSEMNVSTLELGDSALYLCASSPLENTEAFFGQGTRLTVV.

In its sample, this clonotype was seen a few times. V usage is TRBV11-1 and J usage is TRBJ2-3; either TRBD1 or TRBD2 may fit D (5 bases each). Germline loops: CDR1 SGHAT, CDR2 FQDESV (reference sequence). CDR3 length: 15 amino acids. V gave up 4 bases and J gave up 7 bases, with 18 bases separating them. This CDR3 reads CASSYRDRYPNTQYF. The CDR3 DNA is TGTGCCAGCAGCTACCGGGACCGCTACCCAAATACGCAGTATTTT.

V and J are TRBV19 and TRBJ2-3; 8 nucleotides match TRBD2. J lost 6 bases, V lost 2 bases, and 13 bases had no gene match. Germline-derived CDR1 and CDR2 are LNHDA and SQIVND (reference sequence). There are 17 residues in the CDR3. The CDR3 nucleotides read TGTGCCAGTAGTATACCGACGGGACTAGTGGGGGGGGATACGCAGTATTTT. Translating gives CASSIPTGLVGGDTQYF.

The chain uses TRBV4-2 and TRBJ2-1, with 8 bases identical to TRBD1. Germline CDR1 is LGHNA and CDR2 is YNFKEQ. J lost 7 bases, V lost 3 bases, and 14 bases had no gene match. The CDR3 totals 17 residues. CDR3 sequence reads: CASSQTTRDRKRNEQFF. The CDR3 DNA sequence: TGTGCCAGCAGCCAGACAACCCGGGACAGGAAAAGGAATGAGCAGTTCTTC.

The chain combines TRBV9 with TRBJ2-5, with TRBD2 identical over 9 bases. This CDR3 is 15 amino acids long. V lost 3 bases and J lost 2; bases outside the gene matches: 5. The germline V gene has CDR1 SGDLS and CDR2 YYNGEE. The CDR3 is CASSAGTSPQETQYF. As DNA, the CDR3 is TGTGCCAGCAGCGCGGGGACTAGCCCTCAAGAGACCCAGTACTTC.

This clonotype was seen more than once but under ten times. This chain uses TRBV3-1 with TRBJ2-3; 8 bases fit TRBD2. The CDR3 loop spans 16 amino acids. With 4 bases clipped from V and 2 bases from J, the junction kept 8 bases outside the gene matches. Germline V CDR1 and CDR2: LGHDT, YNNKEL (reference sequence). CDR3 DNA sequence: TGTGCCAGCAGCCCCGAAGGGCGGGAGGCCACAGATACGCAGTATTTT. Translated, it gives CASSPEGREATDTQYF.

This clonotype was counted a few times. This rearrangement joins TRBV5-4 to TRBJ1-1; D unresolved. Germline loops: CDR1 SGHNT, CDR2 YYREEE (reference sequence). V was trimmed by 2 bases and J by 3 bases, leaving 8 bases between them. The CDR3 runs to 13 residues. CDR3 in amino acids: CASSFMADTEAFF. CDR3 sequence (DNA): TGTGCCAGCAGCTTTATGGCCGACACTGAAGCTTTCTTT. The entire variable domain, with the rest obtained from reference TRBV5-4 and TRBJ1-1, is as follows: ETGVTQSPTHLIKTRGQQVTLRCSSQSGHNTVSWYQQALGQGPQFIFQYYREEENGRGNFPPRFSGLQFPNYSSELNVNALELDDSALYLCASSFMADTEAFFGQGTRLTVV.

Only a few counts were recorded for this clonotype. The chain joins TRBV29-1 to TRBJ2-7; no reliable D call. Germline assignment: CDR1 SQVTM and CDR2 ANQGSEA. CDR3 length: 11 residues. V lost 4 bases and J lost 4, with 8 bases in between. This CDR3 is CSVVVGYEQYF. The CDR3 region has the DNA TGCAGCGTTGTAGTCGGGTACGAGCAGTACTTC.

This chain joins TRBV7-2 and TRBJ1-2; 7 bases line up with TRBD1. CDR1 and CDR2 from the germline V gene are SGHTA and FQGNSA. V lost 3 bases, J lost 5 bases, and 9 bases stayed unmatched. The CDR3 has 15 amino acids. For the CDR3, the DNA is TGTGCCAGCAGCTTCGATCCCCGGGACAGATATGGCTACACCTTC. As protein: CASSFDPRDRYGYTF.

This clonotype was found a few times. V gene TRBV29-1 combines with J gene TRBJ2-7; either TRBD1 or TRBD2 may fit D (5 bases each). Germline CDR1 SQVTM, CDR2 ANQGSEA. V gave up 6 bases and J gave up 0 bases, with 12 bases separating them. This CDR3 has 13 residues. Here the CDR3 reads CSVETGASYEQYF. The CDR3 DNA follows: TGCAGCGTAGAGACCGGGGCCTCCTACGAGCAGTACTTC.

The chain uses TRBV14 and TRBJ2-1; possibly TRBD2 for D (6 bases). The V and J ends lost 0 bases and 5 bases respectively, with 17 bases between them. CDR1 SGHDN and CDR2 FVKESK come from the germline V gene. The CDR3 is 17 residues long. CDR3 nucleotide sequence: TGTGCCAGCAGCCAAGAATGGGCGGGGTCTTCTGACAATGAGCAGTTCTTC. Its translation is CASSQEWAGSSDNEQFF.

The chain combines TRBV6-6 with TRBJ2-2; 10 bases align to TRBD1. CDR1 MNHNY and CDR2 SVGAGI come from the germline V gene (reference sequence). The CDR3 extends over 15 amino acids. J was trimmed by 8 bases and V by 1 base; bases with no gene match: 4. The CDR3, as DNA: TGTGCCAGCAGTTACTGGGGACAGGGGTCAGGGGAGCTGTTTTTT. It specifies CASSYWGQGSGELFF.

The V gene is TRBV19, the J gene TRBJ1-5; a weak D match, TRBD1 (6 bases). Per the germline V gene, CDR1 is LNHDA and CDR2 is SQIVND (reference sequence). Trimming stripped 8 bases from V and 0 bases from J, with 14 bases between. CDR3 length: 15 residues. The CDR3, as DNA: TGTGCCAGTGGTCGGAGACAGGTTAGCAATCAGCCCCAGCATTTT. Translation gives CASGRRQVSNQPQHF.

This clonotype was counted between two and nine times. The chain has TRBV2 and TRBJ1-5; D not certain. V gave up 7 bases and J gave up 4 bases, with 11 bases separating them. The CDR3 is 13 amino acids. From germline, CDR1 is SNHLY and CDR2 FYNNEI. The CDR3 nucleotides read TGTGCCAGCAAGACTGAGAGTAATCAGCCCCAGCATTTT. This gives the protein CASKTESNQPQHF.

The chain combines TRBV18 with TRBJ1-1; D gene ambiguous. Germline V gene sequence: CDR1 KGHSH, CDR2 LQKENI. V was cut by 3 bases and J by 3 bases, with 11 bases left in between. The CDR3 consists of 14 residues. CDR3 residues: CASSPRRLDTEAFF. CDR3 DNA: TGTGCCAGCTCACCCCGGAGGCTGGACACTGAAGCTTTCTTT. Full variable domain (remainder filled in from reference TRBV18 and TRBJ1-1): NAGVMQNPRHLVRRRGQEARLRCSPMKGHSHVYWYRQLPEEGLKFMVYLQKENIIDESGMPKERFSAEFPKEGPSILRIQQVVRGDSAAYFCASSPRRLDTEAFFGQGTRLTVV.

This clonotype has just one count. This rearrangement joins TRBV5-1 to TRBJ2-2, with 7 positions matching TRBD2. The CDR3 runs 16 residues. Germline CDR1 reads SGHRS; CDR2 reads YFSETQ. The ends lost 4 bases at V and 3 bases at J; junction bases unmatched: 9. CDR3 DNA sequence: TGCGCCAGCAGCGCCGAGGGAGGGCCCTACACCGGGGAGCTGTTTTTT. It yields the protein CASSAEGGPYTGELFF.